This T cell receptor (beta chain) was observed in a study of cytomegalovirus exposure and HLA in healthy donors. Germline CDR1 reads SEHNR; CDR2 reads FQNEAQ (reference sequence). Trimming pared 3 bases from V and 8 bases from J, leaving 10 bases between. This CDR3 contains 12 residues. PCR involved 60 Vbeta and 13 Jbeta primers. The method was immunoSEQ multiplex PCR; TCRdb's version includes in-frame clones alone and lacks a portion of them. In the table there are 100,000 or so clones, more than 60% of which are singletons. Sequencing was carried out using PBMCs. The TCR originated in a woman aged 18-30 years in good health and CMV-seropositive. The genes are TRBV7-9 and TRBJ1-1, with D possibly TRBD1 on 5 matching bases. CDR3 in DNA: TGTGCCAGCAGCTTCGACAGTACCGAAGCTTTCTTT. This gives the protein CASSFDSTEAFF.